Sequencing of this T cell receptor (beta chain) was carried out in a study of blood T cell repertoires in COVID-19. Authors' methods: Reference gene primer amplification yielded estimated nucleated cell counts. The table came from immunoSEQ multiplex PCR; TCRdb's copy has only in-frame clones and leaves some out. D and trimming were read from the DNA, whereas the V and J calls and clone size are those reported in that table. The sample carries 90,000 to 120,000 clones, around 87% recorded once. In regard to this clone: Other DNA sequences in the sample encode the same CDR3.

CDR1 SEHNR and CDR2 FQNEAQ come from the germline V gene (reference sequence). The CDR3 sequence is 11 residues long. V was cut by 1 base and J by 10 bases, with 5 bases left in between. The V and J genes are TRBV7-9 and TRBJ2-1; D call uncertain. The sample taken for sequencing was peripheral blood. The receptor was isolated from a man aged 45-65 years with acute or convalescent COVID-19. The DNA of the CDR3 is TGTGCCAGCAGCTTAGGGAGAGAGCAGTTCTTC. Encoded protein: CASSLGREQFF. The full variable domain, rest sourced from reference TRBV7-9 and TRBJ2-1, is DTGVSQNPRHKITKRGQNVTFRCDPISEHNRLYWYRQTLGQGPEFLTYFQNEAQLEKSRLLSDRFSAERPKGSFSTLEIQRTEQGDSAMYLCASSLGREQFFGPGTRLTVL.